This is a list of T cell receptor beta chains from one sample in a study of OX40 agonist ivuxolimab in advanced cancers. Clones were sequenced by immunoSEQ multiplex PCR, and TCRdb holds only the in-frame ones, with some missing. The sample carries tens of thousands of clones, roughly 84% recorded once. Sequenced material: CD4+ or CD8+ T cells sorted from blood, taken in a trial of the OX40 agonist ivuxolimab. Every receptor here comes from an adult with an advanced solid tumor such as melanoma, head and neck, liver or kidney cancer. Both conserved end residues are part of each CDR3. D genes are given only for firm matches. Part of the rows lack a size; the others show once, few, many or a class for expanded clones.

15	.	TRBV18	.	TRBJ2-6	TGTGCCAGCTCACCACGGACCTCTGGGGCCAACGTCCTGACTTTC	CASSPRTSGANVLTF
14	.	TRBV27	.	TRBJ2-3	TGTGCCAGCAGTTATCGCGCGACGGGAGATACGCAGTATTTT	CASSYRATGDTQYF
12	.	TRBV6-1	.	TRBJ2-7	TGTGCCATCTCGACCGTGACCTACGAGCAGTACTTC	CAISTVTYEQYF
14	.	TRBV28	.	TRBJ2-7	TGTGCCAGCAGTTTGGAGGGACTGGGGAGAGAGCAGTACTTC	CASSLEGLGREQYF
15	TRBD2	TRBV9	.	TRBJ2-7	TGTGCCAGCAGCCCCGATGGGACTAGTGCCTACGAGCAGTACTTC	CASSPDGTSAYEQYF
12	.	TRBV7-3	few	TRBJ1-1	TGTGCCAGCAGCTTAACGGGAACTGAAGCTTTCTTT	CASSLTGTEAFF
12	.	TRBV29-1	.	TRBJ2-2	TGCAGCTGCGGCGCGAACACCGGGGAGCTGTTTTTT	CSCGANTGELFF
17	TRBD2	TRBV4-2	.	TRBJ2-2	TGTGCCAGCAGCCAGGGAGCGGGAGTACGTGGCACCGGGGAGCTGTTTTTT	CASSQGAGVRGTGELFF
13	.	TRBV6-5	.	TRBJ1-1	TGTGCCAGCAGCGATTGGATCAGGACTGAAGCTTTCTTT	CASSDWIRTEAFF
16	.	TRBV9	.	TRBJ1-3	TGTGCCAGCAGCGTGACACAGGGTAGCTCTGGAAACACCATATATTTT	CASSVTQGSSGNTIYF
18	.	TRBV10-3	.	TRBJ1-4	TGTGCCATCAGTGACGGGGTCGGGGGTAGAGCAACTAATGAAAAACTGTTTTTT	CAISDGVGGRATNEKLFF
12	.	TRBV4-2	few	TRBJ1-2	TGTGCCAGCAGCCTTCGCGAGTATGGCTACACCTTC	CASSLREYGYTF
15	.	TRBV11-2	.	TRBJ1-6	TGTGCCAGCAGCTTAGATCAGGGGATCAACTCACCCCTCCACTTT	CASSLDQGINSPLHF
12	.	TRBV11-1	.	TRBJ2-7	TGTGCCAGCAGTTACAATTCCTACGAGCAGTACTTC	CASSYNSYEQYF
14	.	TRBV6-1	.	TRBJ1-2	TGTGCCAGCAGTGAAGCCCGGACAAGGGGAGGCTACACCTTC	CASSEARTRGGYTF
14	TRBD1	TRBV6-5	.	TRBJ2-7	TGTGCCAGCAAGACGACAGGGGGAGCCTACGAGCAGTACTTC	CASKTTGGAYEQYF
15	.	TRBV11-2	.	TRBJ2-5	TGTGCCAGCAGCTTAGTGGTTTCCAGGGCGGAGACCCAGTACTTC	CASSLVVSRAETQYF
15	TRBD2	TRBV7-3	.	TRBJ2-1	TGTGCCAGCAGCCTCAGCGGGAGGCTGGGCAATGAGCAGTTCTTC	CASSLSGRLGNEQFF
11	.	TRBV19	.	TRBJ2-2	TGTGCCAGCTCTAGATCCGGGGAGCTGTTTTTT	CASSRSGELFF
12	.	TRBV6-6	.	TRBJ2-7	TGTGCCAGCAGCCCTCCAGGTCACGAGCAGTACTTC	CASSPPGHEQYF
14	.	TRBV4-3	once	TRBJ1-4	TGCGCCAGCAGCCAAGGTCGGGAGACAAAAAAACTGTTTTTT	CASSQGRETKKLFF
15	TRBD1	TRBV4-3	once	TRBJ2-3	TGCGCCAGCAGCCAAGCGACAGGGGTTCAGGGTACGCAGTATTTT	CASSQATGVQGTQYF
15	.	TRBV30	.	TRBJ2-7	TGTGCCTGGAGTAAGCTAGGGACGGACTCCTACGAGCAGTACTTC	CAWSKLGTDSYEQYF
16	.	TRBV4-3	once	TRBJ2-1	TGCGCCAGCAGCCAAGGGGGGGTAGGGTTGTACAATGAGCAGTTCTTC	CASSQGGVGLYNEQFF
13	TRBD1	TRBV11-2	.	TRBJ1-2	TGTGCCAGCAGCCCGGGACAGATTTATGGCTACACCTTC	CASSPGQIYGYTF
15	.	TRBV19	.	TRBJ2-6	TGTGCCACTAAGGTGTACGGCTCTGGGGCCAACGTCCTGACTTTC	CATKVYGSGANVLTF
13	.	TRBV30	.	TRBJ1-5	TGTGCCTGGAGTCAGTCAGTCAATCAGCCCCAGCATTTT	CAWSQSVNQPQHF
14	.	TRBV5-4	.	TRBJ1-2	TGTGCCAGCAGCTCCCCAGGGTCTTACTATGGCTACACCTTC	CASSSPGSYYGYTF
15	.	TRBV6-5	.	TRBJ2-1	TGTGCCAGCACTACCACACAGGGTTCAGGCAATGAGCAGTTCTTC	CASTTTQGSGNEQFF
14	.	TRBV6-5	.	TRBJ1-2	TGTGCCAGCAGCCCCGGATTTAGAGGGAGTGGCTACACCTTC	CASSPGFRGSGYTF
15	TRBD1	TRBV30	.	TRBJ1-3	TGTGCCTGGAGTGTACAGGGGGCAGGTGGAAACACCATATATTTT	CAWSVQGAGGNTIYF
14	TRBD1	TRBV5-1	.	TRBJ1-5	TGCGCCAGCAGCTCGGGACAGGAGAATCAGCCCCAGCATTTT	CASSSGQENQPQHF
15	.	TRBV11-2	.	TRBJ2-6	TGTGCCAGCAGCAACCACAGGGCTGGGGCCAACGTCCTGACTTTC	CASSNHRAGANVLTF
16	.	TRBV7-9	once	TRBJ2-2	TGTGCCAGCAGCCTATTGTCCCTAGCGACAGCCGGGGAGCTGTTTTTT	CASSLLSLATAGELFF
15	TRBD2	TRBV9	.	TRBJ2-7	TGTGCCAGCAGCGTAGGGGTAGCGGGAACCTACGAGCAGTACTTC	CASSVGVAGTYEQYF
17	.	TRBV21-1	.	TRBJ1-6	TGTGCCAGCAGCAAAGCAAATCGGCCCTCTGGTTATTCACCCCTCCACTTT	CASSKANRPSGYSPLHF
15	.	TRBV5-1	.	TRBJ1-2	TGCGCCAGCAGCTTGGACGCAGGGGCCAACTATGGCTACACCTTC	CASSLDAGANYGYTF
14	.	TRBV6-5	.	TRBJ1-2	TGTGCCAGCAGTTTTACAGGGCGACGATATGGCTACACCTTC	CASSFTGRRYGYTF
16	.	TRBV6-5	once	TRBJ2-7	TGTGCCAGCAGTTACTCGTTGCTAGGGGACTCCTACGAGCAGTACTTC	CASSYSLLGDSYEQYF
16	.	TRBV18	.	TRBJ2-3	TGTGCCAGCTCACCACGGGGAGAGGGGAACACAGATACGCAGTATTTT	CASSPRGEGNTDTQYF
17	TRBD2	TRBV11-3	once	TRBJ2-3	TGTGCCAGCAGCCTAGGAACGAGCGGGGGGCCCACAGATACGCAGTATTTT	CASSLGTSGGPTDTQYF
12	.	TRBV28	.	TRBJ2-7	TGTGCCAGCAGTTTAGGCTACTACGAGCAGTACTTC	CASSLGYYEQYF
11	.	TRBV6-1	.	TRBJ1-4	TGTGCCAGCACGGCGTTCGAAAAACTGTTTTTT	CASTAFEKLFF
17	TRBD2	TRBV7-9	.	TRBJ2-1	TGTGCCACCATCTCTTTGAAAGCGGGAGCTTTTGTTAATGAGCAGTTCTTC	CATISLKAGAFVNEQFF
13	.	TRBV5-5	.	TRBJ2-4	TGTGCCAGCGGAGCAGGTGGAAGAAACATTCAGTACTTC	CASGAGGRNIQYF
16	TRBD1	TRBV6-1	.	TRBJ1-5	TGTGCCAGCAGTGAGAGGGGGCCCTTAAGCAATCAGCCCCAGCATTTT	CASSERGPLSNQPQHF
13	.	TRBV6-1	.	TRBJ1-3	TGTGCCAGCAGAGCCTCCTCTGGAAACACCATATATTTT	CASRASSGNTIYF
15	TRBD2	TRBV30	.	TRBJ2-1	TGTGCCTGGAGTTCCCTAGCGGTCTCCTACAATGAGCAGTTCTTC	CAWSSLAVSYNEQFF